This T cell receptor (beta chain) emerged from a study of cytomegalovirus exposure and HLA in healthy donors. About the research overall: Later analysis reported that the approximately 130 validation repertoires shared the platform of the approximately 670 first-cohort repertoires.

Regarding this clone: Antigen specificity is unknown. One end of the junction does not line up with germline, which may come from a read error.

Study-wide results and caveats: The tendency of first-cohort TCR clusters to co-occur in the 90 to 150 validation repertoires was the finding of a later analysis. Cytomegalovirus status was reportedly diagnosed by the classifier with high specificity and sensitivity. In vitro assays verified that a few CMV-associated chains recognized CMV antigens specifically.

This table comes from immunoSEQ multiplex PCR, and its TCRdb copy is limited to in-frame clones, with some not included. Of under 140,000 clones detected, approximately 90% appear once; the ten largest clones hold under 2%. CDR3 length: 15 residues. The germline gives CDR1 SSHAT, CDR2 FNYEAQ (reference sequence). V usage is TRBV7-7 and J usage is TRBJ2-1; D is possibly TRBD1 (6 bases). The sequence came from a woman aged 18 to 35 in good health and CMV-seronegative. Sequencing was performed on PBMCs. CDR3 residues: CASSLGSGAVNEQFF. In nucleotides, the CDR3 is TGTGCTAGCAGCTTAGGTTCAGGGGCCGTCAATGAGCAGTTCTTC.